This TCR beta chain is drawn from a study of cytomegalovirus exposure and HLA in healthy donors. TCRdb keeps only in-frame clones here, not all; method: immunoSEQ multiplex PCR. This table holds 150,000 or so clones, 70% to 90% found once. This CDR3 is built from 13 residues. The germline V gene has CDR1 SNHLY and CDR2 FYNNEI. The V end lost 3 bases, the J end lost 7 bases, and 10 bases lay between the germline ends. This TCR derives from a man younger than 35 in good health and CMV-seropositive. The rearrangement joins TRBV2 to TRBJ1-5, with D perhaps matching TRBD1 (5 bases). Material for sequencing was PBMCs. The CDR3 DNA reads as TGTGCCAGCAGTGAGGCAGGGCGGCAGCCCCAGCATTTT. Its protein is CASSEAGRQPQHF. Complete variable domain (other parts from reference TRBV2 and TRBJ1-5): EPEVTQTPSHQVTQMGQEVILRCVPISNHLYFYWYRQILGQKVEFLVSFYNNEISEKSEIFDDQFSVERPDGSNFTLKIRSTKLEDSAMYFCASSEAGRQPQHFGDGTRLSIL.